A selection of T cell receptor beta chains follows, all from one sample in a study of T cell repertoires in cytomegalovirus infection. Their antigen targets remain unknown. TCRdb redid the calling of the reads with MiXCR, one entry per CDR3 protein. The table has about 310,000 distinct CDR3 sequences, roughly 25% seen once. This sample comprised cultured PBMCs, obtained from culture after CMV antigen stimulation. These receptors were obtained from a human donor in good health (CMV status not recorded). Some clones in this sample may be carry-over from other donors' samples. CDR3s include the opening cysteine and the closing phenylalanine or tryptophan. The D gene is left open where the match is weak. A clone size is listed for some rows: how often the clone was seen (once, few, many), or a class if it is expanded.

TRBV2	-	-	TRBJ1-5	TGTGCCAGCAGTAGGGATGACAGGAACAATCAGCCCCAGCATTTT	CASSRDDRNNQPQHF
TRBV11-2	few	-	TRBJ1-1	TGTGCCAGCAGCTTAGCTGGCGGTACGGGTGAAGCTTTCTTT	CASSLAGGTGEAFF
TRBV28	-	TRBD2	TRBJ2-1	TGTGCCAGCAGCAATTCCGAAAGCGGGAGTAATGAGCAGTTCTTC	CASSNSESGSNEQFF
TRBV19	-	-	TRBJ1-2	TGTGCCAGTAGTAAACAGGATGGTGGCTACACCTTC	CASSKQDGGYTF
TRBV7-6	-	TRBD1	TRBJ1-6	TGTGCCAGCAGCTTATCCCCCGGACAGGGAGGATCACCCCTCCACTTT	CASSLSPGQGGSPLHF
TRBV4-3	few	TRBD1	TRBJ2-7	TGCGCCAGCGCAGCCGGGACAGGAAACTACGAGCAGTACTTC	CASAAGTGNYEQYF
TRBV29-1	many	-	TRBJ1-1	TGCAGCGCTGAACGTGGGACTGAAGCTTTCTTT	CSAERGTEAFF
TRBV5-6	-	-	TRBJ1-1	TGTGCCAGCAGCTTGTGGGGGTATGAAGCTTTCTTT	CASSLWGYEAFF
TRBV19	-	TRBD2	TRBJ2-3	TGTGCCAGTAGTATAGCTCTAGCGGGAGGGCCCGGAGATACGCAGTATTTT	CASSIALAGGPGDTQYF
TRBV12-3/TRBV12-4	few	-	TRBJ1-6	TGTGCCAGCAGCTTCACAGGCATAAATTCACCCCTCCACTTT	CASSFTGINSPLHF
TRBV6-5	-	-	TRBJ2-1	TGTGCCAGCAGTTACGACGCCTACAATGAGCAGTTCTTC	CASSYDAYNEQFF